Sequencing of this TCR beta chain was carried out in a study of control samples from healthy donors and cancer patients. Trimming took 0 bases from V and 4 from J; bases not matched to a gene: 0. Germline assignment: CDR1 ENHRY and CDR2 SYGVKD. This CDR3 spans 14 amino acids. Sequencing used immunoSEQ multiplex PCR; TCRdb keeps in-frame clones, though not all of them. The table shows around 200,000 clones, with roughly 93% occurring only once. This chain joins TRBV10-3 and TRBJ1-1; 9 nucleotides match TRBD1. Sequencing was carried out using blood. The source of this sequence is a man aged 18-30 years in good health. The chain's CDR3 is CAISESTGGTEAFF. The CDR3 DNA reads TGTGCCATCAGTGAGTCGACAGGGGGCACTGAAGCTTTCTTT.